These T cell receptor beta chains were read from a single sample in a study of OX40 agonist ivuxolimab in advanced cancers. Assay used: immunoSEQ multiplex PCR; TCRdb lists only in-frame clones, some missing. The sample yields tens of thousands of clones, approximately 90% seen once. This specimen consisted of CD4+ or CD8+ T cells sorted from blood, obtained in a trial of the OX40 agonist ivuxolimab. The receptors were gathered from an adult with an advanced solid tumor such as melanoma, head and neck, liver or kidney cancer. The CDR3 runs from the conserved cysteine through the conserved F or W. The D gene is left open where the match is weak. The size entry is marked missing in some rows and otherwise reads once, few, many or a size class.

13	TRBV5-1	TRBJ2-5	NA	NA	TGCGCCAGCAGTCGAGGGCAGGCTGAGACCCAGTACTTC	CASSRGQAETQYF
15	TRBV4-1	TRBJ2-5	NA	TRBD2	TGCGCCAGCAGCCGTAGCGGGCCCGTCCAAGAGACCCAGTACTTC	CASSRSGPVQETQYF
13	TRBV18	TRBJ2-1	NA	NA	TGTGCCAGCTCACCTCGGGGAGTTAATGAGCAGTTCTTC	CASSPRGVNEQFF
16	TRBV5-4	TRBJ2-1	NA	NA	TGTGCCAGCAGCTTGGAGCAGCGAAGCTCCTACAATGAGCAGTTCTTC	CASSLEQRSSYNEQFF
16	TRBV12-5	TRBJ2-3	NA	TRBD1	TGTGCTAGTGGCCGGGACAGGACAGGGTCCACAGATACGCAGTATTTT	CASGRDRTGSTDTQYF
15	TRBV27	TRBJ1-1	NA	TRBD1	TGTGCCAGCAGTTTATCGGGGACAGGGAACACTGAAGCTTTCTTT	CASSLSGTGNTEAFF
16	TRBV5-6	TRBJ2-2	NA	NA	TGTGCCAGCAGCTTACGATGGGAATCGAACACCGGGGAGCTGTTTTTT	CASSLRWESNTGELFF
17	TRBV7-8	TRBJ2-2	NA	TRBD2	TGTGCCAGCAGCTCCCCGCCCGGACTAGCAGGCACCGGGGAGCTGTTTTTT	CASSSPPGLAGTGELFF
12	TRBV27	TRBJ1-5	NA	NA	TGTGCCAGCAGTCCCATCAATCAGCCCCAGCATTTT	CASSPINQPQHF
14	TRBV5-5	TRBJ1-2	few	NA	TGTGCCAGCAGCTTGGAAAGAGGGGAGTATGGCTACACCTTC	CASSLERGEYGYTF
12	TRBV14	TRBJ2-1	few	NA	TGTGCCAGCAGCCAGGTTTACAATGAGCAGTTCTTC	CASSQVYNEQFF
14	TRBV11-2	TRBJ2-7	NA	NA	TGTGCCAGCAGCTTAGCGTCAGGGATCTACGAGCAGTACTTC	CASSLASGIYEQYF